The clone carrying this TCR beta chain was recorded many times. TCRdb ran MiXCR on the PCR reads and lists one entry per CDR3 protein. The sample includes fewer than 350,000 distinct CDR3 sequences, about a fifth of them seen just once. This sample was included in a study of molecular identifiers for immune sequencing clone quantification. Sequenced input: naive CD8+ T cells from blood, with Jurkat cell RNA spiked in. Noted subset: FACS-sorted CD8+CD4-CCR7+CD45RA+ naive T cells. This TCR was sampled from a human donor in good health. Some libraries in this study had Jurkat cell RNA spiked in.

The CDR3 DNA follows: TGTGCCAGCAGCCCCCAGGGCACCGACTACGAGCAGTACTTC. It is translated as CASSPQGTDYEQYF. The J gene is TRBJ2-7, the V gene TRBV7-6; tentatively, D is TRBD1 (5 bases). This CDR3 comprises 14 residues. Germline V CDR1 and CDR2: SGHVS, FNYEAQ. V shed 5 bases and J shed 3 bases, with 14 bases lying between them.